One and the same sample provided the 28 T cell receptor beta chains below, sequenced in a study of graft-versus-host responses after intestinal transplantation. Profiling relied on immunoSEQ multiplex PCR, and the TCRdb table lists in-frame clones only, not all of them. The sample consists of tens of thousands of clones, around nine tenths of them appearing once. This specimen was bone marrow, taken roughly 780 days after intestinal transplantation. These receptors were collected from a human patient who received an intestinal transplant, so some T cells may come from the graft donor.

The rearrangement links TRBV9 to TRBJ2-2; D unresolved. This CDR3 spans 15 amino acids. Trimming pared 0 bases from V and 2 bases from J, leaving 8 bases between. Per germline, CDR1 SGDLS and CDR2 YYNGEE. CDR3 region: CASSVVADNTGELFF. The CDR3 DNA is TGTGCCAGCAGCGTAGTCGCGGATAACACCGGGGAGCTGTTTTTT.

The genes are TRBV11-2 and TRBJ1-6, with D possibly matching TRBD1 (5 bases). In germline, CDR1 is SGHAT, CDR2 FQNNGV. The CDR3 is 16 residues long. Trimming took 3 bases from V and 5 from J, leaving 14 bases between them. This chain's CDR3 is CASSFQGAPNNSPLHF. The CDR3 nucleotides are TGTGCCAGCAGCTTTCAGGGAGCCCCTAATAATTCACCCCTCCACTTT.

J is TRBJ2-7 and V is TRBV6-6; perhaps D is TRBD1 or TRBD2 (6 bases each). V shed 6 bases and J shed 0 bases, with 15 bases lying between them. This CDR3 has 15 residues. The germline V gene encodes CDR1 MNHNY and CDR2 SVGAGI (reference sequence). The CDR3 sequence is CASSQGEGGSYEQYF. CDR3 in DNA: TGTGCCAGCAGCCAAGGTGAGGGGGGCTCCTACGAGCAGTACTTC.

The table lists this clone with a few counts. Here the CDR3 reads CASRRLVNEQFF. CDR3 bases: TGTGCCAGCAGGAGACTAGTCAATGAGCAGTTCTTC. This sequence joins TRBV6-1 and TRBJ2-1, with D perhaps matching TRBD2 (6 bases). Trimming took 6 bases from V and 6 from J, leaving 9 bases between them. The CDR3 totals 12 residues. Germline assignment: CDR1 MNHNS and CDR2 SASEGT.

The genes are TRBV7-9 and TRBJ1-1; possible D gene TRBD1, 5 bases. V lost 5 bases to trimming and J lost 5 bases, with 18 bases between them. The CDR3 is made up of 15 amino acids. The V gene's germline CDR1 is SEHNR and CDR2 FQNEAQ (reference sequence). CDR3 amino acids: CASSPGVGGWTEAFF. CDR3 sequence (DNA): TGTGCCAGCAGCCCAGGAGTGGGGGGATGGACTGAAGCTTTCTTT.

The chain couples TRBV12-2 to TRBJ2-7; the listed D gene, TRBD1, was not tested against the DNA. TRBV12-2 is a documented pseudogene. The CDR3 extends over 13 amino acids. CDR3 sequence reads: CASRLGTGYEQYF. The CDR3 DNA sequence: TGTGCAAGTCGCTTAGGGACAGGGTACGAGCAGTACTTC.

This clone was found a few times. This chain connects TRBV10-1 to TRBJ1-6, with D unresolved. From germline, CDR1 is WNHNN and CDR2 SYGVQD (reference sequence). The CDR3 is made up of 12 amino acids. Trimming stripped 6 bases from V and 13 bases from J, with 13 bases between. CDR3 loop: CASSRTGSPLHF. In DNA form, the CDR3 reads TGCGCCAGCAGCAGGACTGGGTCGCCCCTCCACTTT.

This chain links TRBV4-2 with TRBJ2-5; 12 positions agree with TRBD2. The J segment lost 2 bases and the V segment lost 4 bases, leaving 5 bases of the junction unmatched. CDR1 and CDR2 (germline): LGHNA, YNFKEQ. CDR3 length: 16 residues. The CDR3 region is CASSPGLAGGQETQYF. CDR3 DNA sequence: TGTGCCAGCAGCCCTGGGCTAGCGGGGGGGCAAGAGACCCAGTACTTC.

The rearrangement links TRBV13 to TRBJ1-1; D perhaps matches TRBD1 (5 bases). Germline CDR1 reads PRHDT; CDR2 reads FYEKMQ (reference sequence). The V end was cut by 1 base, the J end by 7 bases, with 13 bases between. The CDR3 spans 14 residues. CDR3 region: CASSLDGGTLEAFF. CDR3 DNA sequence: TGTGCCAGCAGCTTAGATGGCGGGACCCTTGAAGCTTTCTTT.

The genes are TRBV6-4 and TRBJ2-2; 8 nucleotides match TRBD2. The CDR3 extends over 16 amino acids. The ends lost 0 bases at V and 0 bases at J; junction bases unmatched: 0. Germline assignment: CDR1 MRHNA and CDR2 SNTAGT. For the CDR3, the DNA is TGTGCCAGCAGTGACTCTAGCGGGACGAACACCGGGGAGCTGTTTTTT. It translates to CASSDSSGTNTGELFF.

This chain uses TRBV4-1 with TRBJ1-6; possibly TRBD1 for D (6 bases). Germline V gene data show CDR1 as MGHRA and CDR2 as YSYEKL. With 5 bases removed from V and 11 bases from J, the gap between germline ends came to 19 bases. This CDR3 is 15 amino acids long. CDR3 DNA sequence: TGCGCCAGCAGCGAGCGGGACACCGGATGGGCACCCCTCCACTTT. It specifies CASSERDTGWAPLHF.

The genes are TRBV18 and TRBJ2-6, with TRBD1 as a possible D gene (6 bases). CDR3 size: 14 residues. Germline V CDR1 and CDR2: KGHSH, LQKENI. Trimming pared 8 bases from V and 2 bases from J, leaving 10 bases between. The DNA of the CDR3 is TGTGCCAGCCAACAGGGTACTGGGGCCAACGTCCTGACTTTC. Protein: CASQQGTGANVLTF.

The V gene is TRBV7-6, the J gene TRBJ2-7; 7 bases align to TRBD1. The CDR3 has 14 residues. In germline, CDR1 is SGHVS, CDR2 FNYEAQ. Losses at the gene ends were 5 bases for V and 5 bases for J; bases not matched to a gene: 9. Here the CDR3 reads CASSGRGIRHEQYF. As DNA, the CDR3 is TGTGCCAGCAGCGGCAGGGGGATCAGACACGAGCAGTACTTC.

The V and J genes are TRBV7-6 and TRBJ2-5; D is unresolved. CDR3 size: 15 residues. In germline, CDR1 is SGHVS, CDR2 FNYEAQ. The V end was cut by 5 bases, the J end by 3 bases, with 16 bases between. The CDR3 DNA reads as TGTGCCAGCAGCACACCTTGGTTGGGTGAAGAGACCCAGTACTTC. Amino acids: CASSTPWLGEETQYF.

With respect to this clone: The junction and the germline gene differ at one end; a read error may be behind it. The chain combines TRBV14 with TRBJ2-1; the D is unclear. The CDR3 consists of 14 residues. Germline-derived CDR1 and CDR2 are SGHDN and FVKESK. CDR3 DNA sequence: TGTGCCGGCAGCCAACCCCGGAATCCCCTTGAGCAGTTCTTC. Its protein product is CAGSQPRNPLEQFF.

The V call is TRBV2, the J call TRBJ2-1, with a tentative D call TRBD2 (6 bases). The V gene lost 7 bases and the J gene lost 4 bases, with 17 bases spanning the gap. The CDR3 totals 15 residues. Germline V gene sequence: CDR1 SNHLY, CDR2 FYNNEI. CDR3 region: CASIPPDYYYNEQFF. The CDR3 DNA reads TGTGCCAGCATTCCCCCGGACTATTATTACAATGAGCAGTTCTTC.

The J gene is TRBJ2-3, the V gene TRBV27; TRBD2 aligns across 12 bases. J was trimmed by 3 bases and V by 4 bases; bases with no gene match: 5. Germline CDR1 reads MNHEY; CDR2 reads SMNVEV (reference sequence). The CDR3 sequence is 16 residues long. CDR3 bases: TGTGCCAGCAGTTCCCTAGCGGGGGGGCGAACAGATACGCAGTATTTT. Its translation is CASSSLAGGRTDTQYF.

The rearrangement joins TRBV27 to TRBJ1-4; possibly TRBD1 for D (5 bases). The V end lost 8 bases, the J end lost 0 bases, and 13 bases lay between the germline ends. Per germline, CDR1 MNHEY and CDR2 SMNVEV (reference sequence). The CDR3 is 15 residues long. Here the CDR3 DNA reads TGTGCCAGCGGGGGAGAGTTCACAACTAATGAAAAACTGTTTTTT. Amino acids: CASGGEFTTNEKLFF.

The chain carries TRBV9 and TRBJ2-5, with D unresolved. Trimming stripped 0 bases from V and 2 bases from J, with 11 bases between. The CDR3 has 15 residues. Germline lookup yields CDR1 SGDLS and CDR2 YYNGEE. The DNA of the CDR3 is TGTGCCAGCAGCGTAGAGGCCAGCGTGCAAGAGACCCAGTACTTC. Translated: CASSVEASVQETQYF.

The V call is TRBV30, the J call TRBJ1-4; tentative D call: TRBD1 (5 bases). The V and J ends lost 0 bases and 8 bases respectively, with 16 bases between them. There are 15 residues in the CDR3. CDR1 is GTSNPN and CDR2 is SVGIG in the germline V gene (reference sequence). For the CDR3, the DNA is TGTGCCTGGAGTGTCCAGGGAGGGCCCGCGGAAAAACTGTTTTTT. Residues: CAWSVQGGPAEKLFF.

The V call is TRBV7-3, the J call TRBJ1-1; no definite D call. Between the trimmed V and J ends, which lost 4 bases and 4 bases, there was a span of 7 bases. In germline, CDR1 is SGHTA, CDR2 FQGTGA. The CDR3 has 12 amino acids. CDR3 region: CASSSPGTEAFF. CDR3 sequence (DNA): TGTGCCAGCAGCTCCCCGGGCACTGAAGCTTTCTTT.

This clone was found once. The V gene is TRBV6-5, the J gene TRBJ2-1, with D possibly matching TRBD1 (6 bases). V lost 7 bases and J 8 bases, leaving 9 bases between the germline ends. Germline CDR1 is MNHEY and CDR2 is SVGAGI. The CDR3 is made up of 11 amino acids. The DNA of the CDR3 is TGTGCCAGCATCAGGGGCGATGAGCAGTTCTTC. Translation: CASIRGDEQFF.

The chain recombines TRBV5-5 with TRBJ1-1; D is unresolved. Deletions cut 4 bases from V and 0 bases from J, with 7 bases between. The CDR3 spans 13 residues. The germline V gene encodes CDR1 SGHKS and CDR2 YYEKEE (reference sequence). CDR3 DNA sequence: TGTGCCAGCAGCGGAGGGATGAACACTGAAGCTTTCTTT. It is translated as CASSGGMNTEAFF. The whole variable domain, filled in from reference TRBV5-5 and TRBJ1-1, reads DAGVTQSPTHLIKTRGQQVTLRCSPISGHKSVSWYQQVLGQGPQFIFQYYEKEERGRGNFPDRFSARQFPNYSSELNVNALLLGDSALYLCASSGGMNTEAFFGQGTRLTVV.

V usage is TRBV5-1 and J usage is TRBJ2-1; 8 bases agree with TRBD2. The CDR3 is 15 residues long. From germline, CDR1 is SGHRS and CDR2 YFSETQ. The J segment lost 7 bases and the V segment lost 0 bases, leaving 6 bases of the junction unmatched. The CDR3 DNA follows: TGCGCCAGCAGCTTGGCGACTAGCGAGGGGAATGAGCAGTTCTTC. Its translation: CASSLATSEGNEQFF.

The chain joins TRBV6-1 to TRBJ1-1, with D tentatively TRBD1 (6 bases). Trimming removed 7 bases from V and 1 base from J, with 10 bases in between. The germline V gene has CDR1 MNHNS and CDR2 SASEGT. The CDR3 extends over 13 amino acids. CDR3 DNA sequence: TGTGCCAGCACCCAAGGGGGGAACACTGAAGCTTTCTTT. The encoded protein is CASTQGGNTEAFF.

The chain combines TRBV7-2 with TRBJ2-7; D may correspond to TRBD1 or TRBD2 (5 bases each). Trimming removed 5 bases at V and 3 bases at J, with 14 bases between. This CDR3 has 14 residues. Germline V lookup: CDR1 SGHTA, CDR2 FQGNSA. This CDR3 is CASSDRDRVYEQYF. In DNA form, the CDR3 reads TGTGCCAGCAGCGACCGGGACCGAGTCTACGAGCAGTACTTC.

Only one count was recorded for this clone. This chain uses TRBV7-2 with TRBJ2-1, with 7 bases aligning to TRBD1. CDR1 and CDR2 (germline): SGHTA, FQGNSA. This CDR3 has 16 amino acids. V was clipped by 5 bases and J by 3 bases; unmatched bases: 10. In DNA, the CDR3 is TGTGCCAGCAGCGCCCCGGGACAGCGGCACTACAATGAGCAGTTCTTC. Protein sequence: CASSAPGQRHYNEQFF.

The V call is TRBV5-1, the J call TRBJ2-7; no firm D call. Per germline, CDR1 SGHRS and CDR2 YFSETQ. Trimming took 4 bases from V and 4 from J, leaving 6 bases between them. The length of the CDR3 is 11 residues. CDR3 amino acids: CASSPGYEQYF. The CDR3 coding sequence is TGCGCCAGCAGCCCGGGTTACGAGCAGTACTTC.